The source of this T cell receptor (beta chain) is a study of PD-1 blockade in mismatch repair-deficient tumors. Findings and caveats of the study: Tumor-resident clones, often absent from pretreatment blood, expanded after pembrolizumab and then contracted.

V was cut by 6 bases and J by 0 bases, with 6 bases left in between. The CDR3 is made up of 14 amino acids. Per the germline V gene, CDR1 is MNHEY and CDR2 is SVGAGI. Every patient had mismatch repair deficiency by PCR or immunohistochemistry. Details on this clone: Antigen specificity is unknown.

The method was immunoSEQ multiplex PCR; TCRdb's version includes in-frame clones alone and lacks a portion of them. There are around 50,000 clones in the sample; about 80% occur only once, and 2.5% to 4% lies in the top ten. This specimen was peripheral blood, taken 4 weeks after starting pembrolizumab. This sequence was found in an adult with mismatch repair-deficient cancer. V is TRBV6-5 and J is TRBJ2-6; tentatively, D is TRBD1 (6 bases). CDR3 DNA: TGTGCCAGCAGAGGGGGCTCTGGGGCCAACGTCCTGACTTTC. Protein product: CASRGGSGANVLTF.